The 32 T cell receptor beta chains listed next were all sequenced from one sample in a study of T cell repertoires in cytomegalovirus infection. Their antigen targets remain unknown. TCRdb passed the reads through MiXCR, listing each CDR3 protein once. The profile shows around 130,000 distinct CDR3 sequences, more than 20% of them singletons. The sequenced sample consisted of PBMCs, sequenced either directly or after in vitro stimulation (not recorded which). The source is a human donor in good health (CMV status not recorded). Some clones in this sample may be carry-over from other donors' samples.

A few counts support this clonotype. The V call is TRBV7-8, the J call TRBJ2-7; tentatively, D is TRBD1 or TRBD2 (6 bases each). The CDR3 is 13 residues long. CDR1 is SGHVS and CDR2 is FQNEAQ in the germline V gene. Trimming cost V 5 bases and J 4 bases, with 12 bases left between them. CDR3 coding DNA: TGTGCCAGCAGCCCCGGGGGCCGATACGAGCAGTACGTC. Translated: CASSPGGRYEQYV.

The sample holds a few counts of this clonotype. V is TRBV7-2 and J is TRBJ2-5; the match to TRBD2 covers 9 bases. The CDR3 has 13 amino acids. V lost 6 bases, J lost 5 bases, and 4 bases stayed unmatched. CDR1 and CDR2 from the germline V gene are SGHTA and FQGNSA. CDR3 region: CASRAGGSETQYF. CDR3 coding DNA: TGTGCCAGCAGAGCGGGAGGATCGGAGACCCAGTACTTC.

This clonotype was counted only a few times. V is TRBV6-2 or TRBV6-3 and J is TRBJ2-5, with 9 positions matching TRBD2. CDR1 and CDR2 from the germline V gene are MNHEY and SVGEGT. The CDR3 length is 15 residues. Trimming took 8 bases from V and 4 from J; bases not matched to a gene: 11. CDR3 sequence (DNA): TGTGCCAGCGCCCCGGGATGGCGGGAGGGAGAGACCCAGTACTTC. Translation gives CASAPGWREGETQYF.

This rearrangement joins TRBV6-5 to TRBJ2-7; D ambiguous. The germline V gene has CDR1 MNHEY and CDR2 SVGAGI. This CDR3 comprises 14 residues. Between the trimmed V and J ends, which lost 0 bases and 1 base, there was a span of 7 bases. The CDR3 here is CASSYSLRSYEQYF. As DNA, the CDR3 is TGTGCCAGCAGTTACTCGCTGAGGTCCTACGAGCAGTACTTC.

Here the CDR3 reads CATSDLENPGSYNEQFF. The CDR3 region has the DNA TGTGCCACCAGTGATTTGGAAAATCCTGGCTCCTACAATGAGCAGTTCTTC. The chain couples TRBV24-1 to TRBJ2-1, with unresolved D. The germline V gene encodes CDR1 KGHDR and CDR2 SFDVKD. V shed 0 bases and J shed 0 bases, with 11 bases lying between them. This CDR3 is built from 17 residues.

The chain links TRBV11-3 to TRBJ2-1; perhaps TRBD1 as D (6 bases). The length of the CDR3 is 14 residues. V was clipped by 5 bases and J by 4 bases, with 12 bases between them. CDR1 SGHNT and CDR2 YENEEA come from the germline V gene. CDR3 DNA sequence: TGTGCCAGCAGCCTCTTCACAGGGTACAATGAGCAGTTCTTC. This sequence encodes CASSLFTGYNEQFF.

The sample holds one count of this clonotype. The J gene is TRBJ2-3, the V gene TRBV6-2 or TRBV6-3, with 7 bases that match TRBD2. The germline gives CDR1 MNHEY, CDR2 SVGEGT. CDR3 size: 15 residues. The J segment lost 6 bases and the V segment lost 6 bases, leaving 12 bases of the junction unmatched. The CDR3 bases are TGTGCCAGCAGAGCGAGTGGCGGGAGATTTGATACGCAGTATTTT. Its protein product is CASRASGGRFDTQYF.

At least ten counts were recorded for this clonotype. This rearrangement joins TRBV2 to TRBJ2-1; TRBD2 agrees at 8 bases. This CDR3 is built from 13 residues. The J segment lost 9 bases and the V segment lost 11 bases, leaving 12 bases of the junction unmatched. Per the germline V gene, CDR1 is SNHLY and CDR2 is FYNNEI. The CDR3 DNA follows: TGTGCCTCCGGCCAGCGGGAGTTTCGTGAGCAGTTCTTC. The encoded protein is CASGQREFREQFF.

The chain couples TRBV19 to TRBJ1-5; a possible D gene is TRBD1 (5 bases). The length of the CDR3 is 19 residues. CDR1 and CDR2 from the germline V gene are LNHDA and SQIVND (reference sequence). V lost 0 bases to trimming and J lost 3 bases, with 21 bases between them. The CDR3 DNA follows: TGTGCCAGTAGTATAGATCTTTCTACAGGTATTCCTTACAATCAGCCCCAGCATTTT. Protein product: CASSIDLSTGIPYNQPQHF.

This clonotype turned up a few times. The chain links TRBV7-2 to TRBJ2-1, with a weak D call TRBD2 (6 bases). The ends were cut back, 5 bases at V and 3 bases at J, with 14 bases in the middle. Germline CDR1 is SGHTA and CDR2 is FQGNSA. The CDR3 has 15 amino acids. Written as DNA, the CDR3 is TGTGCCAGCAGCCGTAGCGGTTTGGGCTACAATGAGCAGTTCTTC. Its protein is CASSRSGLGYNEQFF. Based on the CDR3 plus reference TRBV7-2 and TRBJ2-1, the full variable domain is GAGVSQSPSNKVTEKGKDVELRCDPISGHTALYWYRQSLGQGLEFLIYFQGNSAPDKSGLPSDRFSAERTGGSVSTLTIQRTQQEDSAVYLCASSRSGLGYNEQFFGPGTRLTVL.

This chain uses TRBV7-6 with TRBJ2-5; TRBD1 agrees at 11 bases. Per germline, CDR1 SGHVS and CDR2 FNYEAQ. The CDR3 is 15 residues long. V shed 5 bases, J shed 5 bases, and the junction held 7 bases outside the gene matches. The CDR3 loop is CASSGTGGDLETQYF. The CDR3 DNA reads TGTGCCAGCAGCGGGACAGGGGGGGATCTGGAGACCCAGTACTTC.

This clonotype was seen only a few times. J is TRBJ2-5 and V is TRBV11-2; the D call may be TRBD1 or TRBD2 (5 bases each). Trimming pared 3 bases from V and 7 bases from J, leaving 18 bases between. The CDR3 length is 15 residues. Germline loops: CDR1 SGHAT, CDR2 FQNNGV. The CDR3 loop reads CASSFELETRGTQYF. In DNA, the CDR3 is TGTGCCAGCAGCTTCGAACTGGAGACGAGGGGGACCCAGTACTTC. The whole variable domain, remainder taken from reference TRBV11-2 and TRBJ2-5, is EAGVAQSPRYKIIEKRQSVAFWCNPISGHATLYWYQQILGQGPKLLIQFQNNGVVDDSQLPKDRFSAERLKGVDSTLKIQPAKLEDSAVYLCASSFELETRGTQYFGPGTRLLVL.

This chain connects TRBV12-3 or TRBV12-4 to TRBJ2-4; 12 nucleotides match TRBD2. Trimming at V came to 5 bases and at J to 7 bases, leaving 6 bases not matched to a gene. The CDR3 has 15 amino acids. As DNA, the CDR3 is TGTGCCAGCAGTCGACTAGCGGGAGAAGTGAACATTCAGTACTTC. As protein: CASSRLAGEVNIQYF.

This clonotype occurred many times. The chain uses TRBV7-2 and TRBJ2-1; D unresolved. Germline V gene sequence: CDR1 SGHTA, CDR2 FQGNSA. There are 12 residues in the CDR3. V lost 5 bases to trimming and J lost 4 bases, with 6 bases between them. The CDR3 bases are TGTGCCAGCAGCCAACGATACAATGAGCAGTTCTTC. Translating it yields CASSQRYNEQFF.

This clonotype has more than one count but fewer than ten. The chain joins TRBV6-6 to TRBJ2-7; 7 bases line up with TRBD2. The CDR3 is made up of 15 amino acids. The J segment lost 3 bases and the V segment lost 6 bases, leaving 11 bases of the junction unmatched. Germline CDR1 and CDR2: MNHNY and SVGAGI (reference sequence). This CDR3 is CASSAAQAGYYEQYV. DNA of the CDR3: TGTGCCAGCAGCGCGGCCCAAGCGGGATACTACGAGCAGTACGTC.

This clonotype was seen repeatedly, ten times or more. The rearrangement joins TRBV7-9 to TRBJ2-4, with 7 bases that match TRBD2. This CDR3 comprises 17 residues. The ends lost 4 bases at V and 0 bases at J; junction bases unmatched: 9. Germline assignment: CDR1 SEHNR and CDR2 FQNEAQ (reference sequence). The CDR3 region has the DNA TGTGCCAGCAGCTCCGGGGGGTCCTCTTTAGCCAAAAACATTCAGTACTTC. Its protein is CASSSGGSSLAKNIQYF.

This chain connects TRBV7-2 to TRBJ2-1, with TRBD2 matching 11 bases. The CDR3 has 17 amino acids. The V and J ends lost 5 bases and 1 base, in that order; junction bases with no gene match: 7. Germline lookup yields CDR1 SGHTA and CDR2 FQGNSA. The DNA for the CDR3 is TGTGCCAGCAGCGCGTCACTAGCGGGAGCGTCCTACAATGAGCAGTTCTTC. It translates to CASSASLAGASYNEQFF.

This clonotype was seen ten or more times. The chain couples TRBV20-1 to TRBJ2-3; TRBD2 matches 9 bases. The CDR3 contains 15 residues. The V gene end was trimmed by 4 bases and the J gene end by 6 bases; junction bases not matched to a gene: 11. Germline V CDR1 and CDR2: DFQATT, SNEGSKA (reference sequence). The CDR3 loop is CSAKPSGRLPDTQYF. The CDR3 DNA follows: TGCAGTGCTAAGCCGAGCGGGAGGCTCCCGGATACGCAGTATTTT.

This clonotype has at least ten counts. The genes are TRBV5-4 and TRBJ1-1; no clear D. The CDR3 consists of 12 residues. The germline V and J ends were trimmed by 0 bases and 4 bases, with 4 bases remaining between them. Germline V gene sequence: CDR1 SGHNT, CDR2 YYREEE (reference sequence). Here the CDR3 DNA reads TGTGCCAGCAGCTTGGGAGTCACTGAAGCTTTCTTT. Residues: CASSLGVTEAFF.

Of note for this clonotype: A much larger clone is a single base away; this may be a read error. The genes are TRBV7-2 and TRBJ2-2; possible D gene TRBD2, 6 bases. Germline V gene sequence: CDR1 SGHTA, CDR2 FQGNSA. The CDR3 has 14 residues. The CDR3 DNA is TGTGCCAGCAGCCCTCAATTATTCACCGGGGGGCTGTTTTTT. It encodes CASSPQLFTGGLFF. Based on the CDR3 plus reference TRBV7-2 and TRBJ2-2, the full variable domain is GAGVSQSPSNKVTEKGKDVELRCDPISGHTALYWYRQSLGQGLEFLIYFQGNSAPDKSGLPSDRFSAERTGGSVSTLTIQRTQQEDSAVYLCASSPQLFTGGLFFGEGSRLTVL.

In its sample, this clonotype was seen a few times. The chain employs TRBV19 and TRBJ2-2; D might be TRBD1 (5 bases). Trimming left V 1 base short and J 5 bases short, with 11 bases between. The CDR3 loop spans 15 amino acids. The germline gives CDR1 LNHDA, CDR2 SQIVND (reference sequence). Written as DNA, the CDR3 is TGTGCCAGTAGTATAGTTCCAGGGATTACCGGGGAGCTGTTTTTT. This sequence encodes CASSIVPGITGELFF.

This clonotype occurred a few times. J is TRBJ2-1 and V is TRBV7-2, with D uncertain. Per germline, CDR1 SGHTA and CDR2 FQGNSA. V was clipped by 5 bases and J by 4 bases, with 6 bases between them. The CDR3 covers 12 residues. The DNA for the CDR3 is TGTGCCAGCAGCACACAGTACAATGAGCAGTTCTTC. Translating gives CASSTQYNEQFF.

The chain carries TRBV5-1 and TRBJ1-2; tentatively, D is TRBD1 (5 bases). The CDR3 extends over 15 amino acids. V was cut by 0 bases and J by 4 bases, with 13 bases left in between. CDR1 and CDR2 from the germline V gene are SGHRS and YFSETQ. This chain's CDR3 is CASSLVQGLSYGYTF. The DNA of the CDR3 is TGCGCCAGCAGCTTGGTTCAGGGCCTTAGCTATGGCTACACCTTC.

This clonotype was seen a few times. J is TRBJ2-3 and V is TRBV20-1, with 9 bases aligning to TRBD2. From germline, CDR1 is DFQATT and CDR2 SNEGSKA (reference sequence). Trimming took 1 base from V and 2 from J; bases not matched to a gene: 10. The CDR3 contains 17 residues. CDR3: CSARGGGLAGNTDTQYF. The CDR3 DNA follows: TGCAGTGCTAGAGGAGGGGGGCTAGCGGGGAACACAGATACGCAGTATTTT.

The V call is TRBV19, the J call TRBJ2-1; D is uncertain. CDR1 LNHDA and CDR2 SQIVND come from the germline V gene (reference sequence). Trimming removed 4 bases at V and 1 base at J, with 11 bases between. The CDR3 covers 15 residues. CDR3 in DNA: TGTGCCAGTAGTACCCACATCGGTTCCTACAATGAGCAGTTCTTC. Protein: CASSTHIGSYNEQFF.

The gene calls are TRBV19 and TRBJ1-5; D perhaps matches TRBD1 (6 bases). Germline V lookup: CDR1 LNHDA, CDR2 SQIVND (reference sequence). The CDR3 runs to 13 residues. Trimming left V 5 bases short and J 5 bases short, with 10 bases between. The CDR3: CASSWGRDQPQHF. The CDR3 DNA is TGTGCCAGTAGTTGGGGGCGAGATCAGCCCCAGCATTTT.

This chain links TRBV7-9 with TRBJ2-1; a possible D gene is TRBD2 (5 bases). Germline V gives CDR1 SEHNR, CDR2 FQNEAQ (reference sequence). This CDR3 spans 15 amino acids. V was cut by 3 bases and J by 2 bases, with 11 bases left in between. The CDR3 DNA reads TGTGCCAGCAGCTTTGAGGGTACCCCCTACAATGAGCAGTTCTTC. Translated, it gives CASSFEGTPYNEQFF. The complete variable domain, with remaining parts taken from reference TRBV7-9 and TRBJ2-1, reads DTGVSQNPRHKITKRGQNVTFRCDPISEHNRLYWYRQTLGQGPEFLTYFQNEAQLEKSRLLSDRFSAERPKGSFSTLEIQRTEQGDSAMYLCASSFEGTPYNEQFFGPGTRLTVL.

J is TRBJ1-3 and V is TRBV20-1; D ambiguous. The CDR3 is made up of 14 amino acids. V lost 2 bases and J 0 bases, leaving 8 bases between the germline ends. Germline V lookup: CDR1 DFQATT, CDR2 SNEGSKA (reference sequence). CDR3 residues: CSARKETSGNTIYF. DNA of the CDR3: TGCAGTGCTAGAAAAGAGACCTCTGGAAACACCATATATTTT.

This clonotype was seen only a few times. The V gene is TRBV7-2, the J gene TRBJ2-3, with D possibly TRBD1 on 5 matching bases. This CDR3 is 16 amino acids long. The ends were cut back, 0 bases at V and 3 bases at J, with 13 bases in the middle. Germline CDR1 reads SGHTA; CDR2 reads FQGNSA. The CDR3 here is CASSLAGATRTDTQYF. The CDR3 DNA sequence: TGTGCCAGCAGCTTAGCAGGGGCTACCAGGACAGATACGCAGTATTTT.

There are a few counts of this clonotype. The CDR3 region has the DNA TGCAGTGCTAGACCCGACAGCTATGGCTACACCTTC. Translated: CSARPDSYGYTF. V gene TRBV20-1 combines with J gene TRBJ1-2; TRBD1 might be the D (5 bases). In germline, CDR1 is DFQATT, CDR2 SNEGSKA (reference sequence). The CDR3 spans 12 residues. V lost 2 bases and J 4 bases, leaving 8 bases between the germline ends.

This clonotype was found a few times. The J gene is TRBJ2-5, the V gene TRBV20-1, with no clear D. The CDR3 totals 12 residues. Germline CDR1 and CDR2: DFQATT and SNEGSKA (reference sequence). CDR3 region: CSPFRPQETQYF. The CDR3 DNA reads TGCAGCCCCTTTCGGCCTCAAGAGACCCAGTACTTC.

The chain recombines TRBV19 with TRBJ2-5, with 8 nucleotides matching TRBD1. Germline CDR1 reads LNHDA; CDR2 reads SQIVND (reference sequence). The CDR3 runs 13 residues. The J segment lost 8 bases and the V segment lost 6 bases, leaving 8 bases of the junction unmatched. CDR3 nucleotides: TGTGCCAGTAGACGTGGACAGGGAGACACCCAGTACTTC. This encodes CASRRGQGDTQYF.